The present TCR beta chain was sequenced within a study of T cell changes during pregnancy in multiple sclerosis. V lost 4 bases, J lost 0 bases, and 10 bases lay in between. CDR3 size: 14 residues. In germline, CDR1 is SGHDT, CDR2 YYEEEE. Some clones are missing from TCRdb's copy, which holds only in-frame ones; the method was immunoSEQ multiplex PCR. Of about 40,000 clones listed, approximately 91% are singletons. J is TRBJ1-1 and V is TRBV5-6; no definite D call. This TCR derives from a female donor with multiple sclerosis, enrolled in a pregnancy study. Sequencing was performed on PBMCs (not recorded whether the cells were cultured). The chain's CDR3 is CASSGQNLNTEAFF. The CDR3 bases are TGTGCCAGCAGCGGCCAAAATTTGAACACTGAAGCTTTCTTT.